This T cell receptor (beta chain) was found in a study of blood T cells in healthy people across ages. Primed by a sample-barcoded 5' primer and a J-beta primer mix, a second PCR proceeded for about 7 to 12 cycles. TCRdb reprocessed the 5' RACE reads via MiXCR and lists one record per CDR3 protein. This table holds about 560,000 distinct CDR3 sequences, approximately 26% found once. This clonotype was seen a handful of times. The antigen remains undetermined. Study-level results: It was held that diversity estimates obtained from one million T cells represented underestimates.

The CDR3 consists of 15 residues. Germline V gene lookup returns CDR1 LGHNA and CDR2 YNFKEQ. Trimming removed 0 bases from V and 2 bases from J, with 11 bases in between. Separately, the same data were catalogued under a study of T cells of mothers and their children. As that study records: Mother-child pairs who were related displayed a slightly higher overlap than unrelated pairs, a difference that was non-significant.

Sequencing was performed on blood. This sequence originates from a boy aged 2 to 9 in good health. The J gene is TRBJ2-7, the V gene TRBV4-2; D gene ambiguous. The DNA of the CDR3 is TGTGCCAGCAGCCAAGAAGGGTCATTACCCTACGAGCAGTACTTC. Its protein product is CASSQEGSLPYEQYF.